The 24 T cell receptor beta chains below all came from one sample that was sequenced in a study of blood T cell repertoires in COVID-19 (dated by TCRdb to 2018 to 2021). Libraries were made using the immunoSEQ multiplex PCR assay. TCRdb took this table from immuneACCESS and kept in-frame rearrangements with V and J called. Such tables lack part of the clones; where checked against another copy, unresolved V genes explain under half of the gap, and the rest is unexplained. The sample table contains approximately 250,000 clones; only one count was recorded for over 75% of them. The ten biggest clones cover over 8.5% of the sample. Sample: peripheral blood. These receptors originate from a human donor in a cohort sampled during active COVID-19.

The chain uses TRBV24-1 and TRBJ2-6; TRBD2 agrees at 10 bases. The CDR3 length is 18 residues. Trimming removed 2 bases from V and 0 bases from J; junction bases left unmatched: 3. Germline V gives CDR1 KGHDR, CDR2 SFDVKD. The CDR3 coding sequence is TGTGCCACCAGTGATTCTCTAGCGGGGGCCTCTGGGGCCAACGTCCTGACTTTC. Its translation is CATSDSLAGASGANVLTF.

The rearrangement links TRBV28 to TRBJ1-2, with D possibly TRBD1 on 6 matching bases. Looked up from germline, CDR1 is MDHEN and CDR2 is SYDVKM. The CDR3 is made up of 12 amino acids. The V and J ends lost 9 bases and 8 bases respectively, with 16 bases between them. Written as DNA, the CDR3 is TGTGCCAGTTGGACGGGGGGGCGCGGCTACACCTTC. This translates into CASWTGGRGYTF.

This clone has only one observation. This chain uses TRBV5-1 with TRBJ1-2; D gene uncertain. The CDR3 extends over 13 amino acids. Germline CDR1 is SGHRS and CDR2 is YFSETQ. V was trimmed by 3 bases and J by 5 bases, leaving 11 bases between them. CDR3 DNA sequence: TGCGCCAGCAGCTCCCAACCGGGATATGGCTACACCTTC. It translates to CASSSQPGYGYTF.

This clone was observed once. This rearrangement joins TRBV5-4 to TRBJ2-2; D is perhaps TRBD1 (5 bases). Trimming stripped 0 bases from V and 1 base from J, with 10 bases between. The V gene's germline CDR1 is SGHNT and CDR2 YYREEE (reference sequence). The CDR3 sequence is 16 residues long. The CDR3 DNA follows: TGTGCCAGCAGCTTGGGAAAAGGGGTGAACACCGGGGAGCTGTTTTTT. Its translation is CASSLGKGVNTGELFF.

The V and J genes are TRBV19 and TRBJ2-1, with 8 bases that match TRBD1. From germline, CDR1 is LNHDA and CDR2 SQIVND (reference sequence). V shed 4 bases, J shed 7 bases, and the junction held 6 bases outside the gene matches. The CDR3 covers 14 residues. The CDR3 coding sequence is TGTGCCAGTAGTAGGCAGGGGGCGCGAAATGAGCAGTTCTTC. Translation: CASSRQGARNEQFF.

Here the CDR3 DNA reads TGTGCCAGCAGCCGCGGTTTAGATCAGCCCCAGCATTTT. It encodes CASSRGLDQPQHF. The rearrangement joins TRBV2 to TRBJ1-5; D is unresolved. Between the trimmed V and J ends, which lost 6 bases and 5 bases, there was a span of 11 bases. Germline CDR1 is SNHLY and CDR2 is FYNNEI. The CDR3 totals 13 residues.

The chain joins TRBV27 to TRBJ2-1, with 9 bases identical to TRBD2. The CDR3 consists of 16 residues. CDR1 and CDR2 from the germline V gene are MNHEY and SMNVEV (reference sequence). Germline trimming cut 3 bases from V and 3 bases from J; bases unmatched to any gene: 6. The CDR3 spells CASSFGAGGHYNEQFF. DNA of the CDR3: TGTGCCAGCAGTTTTGGAGCGGGAGGACACTACAATGAGCAGTTCTTC.

V is TRBV11-2 and J is TRBJ2-2, with a tentative D call TRBD1 (5 bases). Trimming removed 1 base from V and 5 bases from J, with 11 bases in between. Per germline, CDR1 SGHAT and CDR2 FQNNGV. The CDR3 is made up of 15 amino acids. The CDR3 DNA reads TGTGCCAGCAGCTTAGTAAAAGGGGTGACCGGGGAGCTGTTTTTT. Amino acids: CASSLVKGVTGELFF.

This rearrangement joins TRBV29-1 to TRBJ2-1, with D perhaps TRBD2 (7 bases). The CDR3 length is 17 residues. The V end was cut by 5 bases, the J end by 1 base, with 21 bases between. In germline, CDR1 is SQVTM, CDR2 ANQGSEA. The CDR3: CSVWGKGGDWSYNEQFF. CDR3 DNA sequence: TGCAGCGTTTGGGGTAAGGGGGGGGATTGGTCCTACAATGAGCAGTTCTTC.

The rearrangement joins TRBV27 to TRBJ2-2, with 14 positions matching TRBD2. V was pared by 1 base and J by 1 base, with 14 bases of the junction left unmatched. Germline V gives CDR1 MNHEY, CDR2 SMNVEV (reference sequence). The CDR3 has 22 amino acids. The CDR3, as DNA: TGTGCCAGCAGTTTATTCGCGGCGACACCCGGGACTAGCGGGAGGAACACCGGGGAGCTGTTTTTT. It yields the protein CASSLFAATPGTSGRNTGELFF.

The rearrangement joins TRBV5-8 to TRBJ1-2, with a possible D match to TRBD1 (6 bases). The CDR3 length is 13 residues. Germline V gives CDR1 SGHTS, CDR2 YDEGEE. The V and J ends lost 0 bases and 7 bases respectively, with 10 bases between them. The CDR3 nucleotides are TGTGCCAGCAGCTTGGGGGCAGGGGCTGGCTACACCTTC. This encodes CASSLGAGAGYTF. Filled out from reference TRBV5-8 and TRBJ1-2, the complete variable domain reads EAGVTQSPTHLIKTRGQQATLRCSPISGHTSVYWYQQALGLGLQFLLWYDEGEERNRGNFPPRFSGRQFPNYSSELNVNALELEDSALYLCASSLGAGAGYTFGSGTRLTVV.

The chain links TRBV6-5 to TRBJ1-2, with D unclear. This CDR3 is built from 15 residues. Germline CDR1 is MNHEY and CDR2 is SVGAGI. Trimming stripped 5 bases from V and 4 bases from J, with 17 bases between. The CDR3 protein is CASSPGPSGSYGYTF. The CDR3 coding sequence is TGTGCCAGCAGTCCCGGGCCATCCGGGAGCTATGGCTACACCTTC.

The chain carries TRBV2 and TRBJ2-7; 9 bases line up with TRBD2. The CDR3 is 15 residues long. CDR1 and CDR2 (germline): SNHLY, FYNNEI. After removal of 8 bases from V and 0 bases from J, the junction contained 8 bases not matched to a gene. The CDR3 sequence: CASQDPGLASYEQYF. The CDR3 bases are TGTGCCAGCCAAGATCCGGGACTAGCCTCCTACGAGCAGTACTTC.

This chain joins TRBV5-5 and TRBJ2-7; D perhaps matches TRBD2 (5 bases). Trimming shortened V by 1 base and J by 0 bases, and 8 bases separated the two germline ends. This CDR3 is 14 amino acids long. Germline V CDR1 and CDR2: SGHKS, YYEKEE (reference sequence). CDR3 protein: CASSLFGSSYEQYF. CDR3 nucleotides: TGTGCCAGCAGCTTGTTTGGGAGCTCCTACGAGCAGTACTTC.

This clone was picked up one time. The V call is TRBV19, the J call TRBJ2-2; 9 nucleotides match TRBD1. Germline V gene sequence: CDR1 LNHDA, CDR2 SQIVND (reference sequence). V trimming: 3 bases; J trimming: 7 bases; junction bases outside the gene matches: 9. This CDR3 has 16 residues. Here the CDR3 DNA reads TGTGCCAGTAGTATTGCCGGGACAGGGTACGGCGGGGAGCTGTTTTTT. Encoded protein: CASSIAGTGYGGELFF.

The rearrangement joins TRBV7-8 to TRBJ2-7; D possibly corresponds to TRBD1 (5 bases). Germline V gene sequence: CDR1 SGHVS, CDR2 FQNEAQ. This CDR3 has 15 amino acids. V shed 2 bases and J shed 0 bases, with 11 bases lying between them. CDR3 DNA: TGTGCCAGCAGCTTATCAGGGATTAGCTCCTACGAGCAGTACTTC. The encoded protein is CASSLSGISSYEQYF. Looking up the rest from reference TRBV7-8 and TRBJ2-7 gives the full variable domain: GAGVSQSPRYKVAKRGQDVALRCDPISGHVSLFWYQQALGQGPEFLTYFQNEAQLDKSGLPSDRFFAERPEGSVSTLKIQRTQQEDSAVYLCASSLSGISSYEQYFGPGTRLTVT.

The chain carries TRBV28 and TRBJ1-5, with D uncertain. The CDR3 contains 12 residues. V dropped 7 bases and J dropped 6 bases, with 10 bases sitting between them. Germline CDR1 is MDHEN and CDR2 is SYDVKM. The CDR3 loop is CASTPGVQPQHF. The CDR3 DNA reads TGTGCCAGCACCCCCGGGGTTCAGCCCCAGCATTTT.

V is TRBV27 and J is TRBJ1-2, with a tentative D call TRBD1 (5 bases). Trimming took 6 bases from V and 0 from J, leaving 8 bases between them. CDR3 size: 13 residues. Germline V gene sequence: CDR1 MNHEY, CDR2 SMNVEV (reference sequence). As DNA, the CDR3 is TGTGCCAGCAGGTCGACAGCTAACTATGGCTACACCTTC. Amino acids: CASRSTANYGYTF.

This rearrangement joins TRBV29-1 to TRBJ2-5; TRBD1 is a possible D gene (6 bases). Germline assignment: CDR1 SQVTM and CDR2 ANQGSEA. This CDR3 comprises 12 residues. Between the trimmed V and J ends, which lost 8 bases and 2 bases, there was a span of 12 bases. CDR3 loop: CSFRGVQETQYF. CDR3 in DNA: TGCAGCTTCAGGGGAGTACAAGAGACCCAGTACTTC.

The chain joins TRBV4-2 to TRBJ1-4, with 9 bases aligning to TRBD1. The CDR3 is 19 residues long. Germline V gives CDR1 LGHNA, CDR2 YNFKEQ. V shed 4 bases and J 8 bases; nucleotides not matched to a gene: 20. The CDR3 DNA sequence: TGTGCCAGCAGCCCCATATTCCGCCCGGGACAGGGTATGGTCGAAAAACTGTTTTTT. Encoded protein: CASSPIFRPGQGMVEKLFF.

This clone came up a few times. V is TRBV12-5 and J is TRBJ2-1; 7 bases fit TRBD1. The CDR3 extends over 15 amino acids. Unmatched junction bases numbered 9, after V lost 3 bases and J lost 7 bases. Germline CDR1 LGHNT, CDR2 FRNRAP. The CDR3 loop is CASGLNTQGPNEQFF. The CDR3 DNA sequence: TGTGCTAGTGGTTTAAACACACAGGGGCCGAATGAGCAGTTCTTC.

The rearrangement joins TRBV11-2 to TRBJ2-1; TRBD2 agrees at 7 bases. The CDR3 runs to 16 residues. V shed 6 bases, J shed 4 bases, and the junction held 12 bases outside the gene matches. Looked up from germline, CDR1 is SGHAT and CDR2 is FQNNGV. CDR3 residues: CASRLSGRETYNEQFF. CDR3 bases: TGTGCCAGCAGATTAAGCGGGCGGGAGACTTACAATGAGCAGTTCTTC.

The chain uses TRBV27 and TRBJ1-1, with D possibly being TRBD1 (6 bases). Germline V gene lookup returns CDR1 MNHEY and CDR2 SMNVEV (reference sequence). V was trimmed by 3 bases and J by 2 bases, leaving 10 bases between them. This CDR3 has 14 amino acids. CDR3 amino acids: CASSFRQANTEAFF. CDR3 DNA: TGTGCCAGCAGTTTTAGACAGGCTAACACTGAAGCTTTCTTT.

In the case of this clone: Compared with germline, one end of the junction differs, possibly owing to a read error. This chain links TRBV11-2 with TRBJ1-5; D is unresolved. Germline V lookup: CDR1 SGHAT, CDR2 FQNNGV. This CDR3 is built from 13 residues. The CDR3, as DNA: TGTGCCAGCAGCTTTGGGAGCAAGCAGCCCCAGCATTTT. It translates to CASSFGSKQPQHF.